A selection of T cell receptor beta chains follows, all from one sample in a study of cytomegalovirus exposure and HLA in healthy donors. The table came from immunoSEQ multiplex PCR; TCRdb's copy has only in-frame clones and leaves some out. The table lists around 100,000 clones, nearly 80% of them singletons. Sequencing was carried out using PBMCs. Receptors originate from a woman between 40 and 55 years old in good health and CMV-seropositive. CDR3s include the opening cysteine and the closing phenylalanine or tryptophan. D genes are given only for firm matches. A clone size is listed for some rows: how often the clone was seen (once, few, many), or a class if it is expanded.

size	J	D	V	DNA	CDR3
-	TRBJ2-1	TRBD2	TRBV11-2	TGTGCCAGCAGCTTATATGCTAGCGGCTACAATGAGCAGTTCTTC	CASSLYASGYNEQFF
-	TRBJ2-7	-	TRBV7-2	TGTGCCAGCAGCTTTGTAAGGAGCGCAACCTACGAGCAGTACTTC	CASSFVRSATYEQYF
-	TRBJ2-3	TRBD2	TRBV9	TGTGCCAGCAGCGTAGAGAGCGGGAGGGCTACAGATACGCAGTATTTT	CASSVESGRATDTQYF
-	TRBJ2-7	-	TRBV18	TGTGCCAGCTCACCACCTCGCTCGGGGATAGGGTACGAGCAGTACTTC	CASSPPRSGIGYEQYF
-	TRBJ2-5	TRBD2	TRBV19	TGTGCCAGTAGTATAATGAGCGGGACTATCCCAGAGACCCAGTACTTC	CASSIMSGTIPETQYF
-	TRBJ2-1	TRBD2	TRBV9	TGTGCCAGCAGCGTAGTGGATAGCGGGAGGGCCTGGTCCTACAATGAGCAGTTCTTC	CASSVVDSGRAWSYNEQFF
once	TRBJ2-3	TRBD2	TRBV5-4	TGTGCCAGCAGCTTGATAGCGGGAGCAGATACGCAGTATTTT	CASSLIAGADTQYF
-	TRBJ2-2	-	TRBV2	TGTGCCAGCAGTGAAAGGGAGACGAACACCGGGGAGCTGTTTTTT	CASSERETNTGELFF
once	TRBJ2-7	TRBD2	TRBV5-1	TGCGCCAGCAGCTTGGACCCGGGACTAGCGGGCGGGCAGTACTTC	CASSLDPGLAGGQYF
-	TRBJ2-7	-	TRBV5-1	TGCGCCAGCAGCGTCGACTTACAACATTACGAGCAGTACTTC	CASSVDLQHYEQYF
-	TRBJ2-1	-	TRBV5-1	TGCGCCAGCAAACTACAGGGTGGAGACAATGAGCAGTTCTTC	CASKLQGGDNEQFF
-	TRBJ1-4	TRBD1	TRBV6-1	TGTGCCAGCAGTGAAACGACAGGGCCAACTAATGAAAAACTGTTTTTT	CASSETTGPTNEKLFF
-	TRBJ1-5	TRBD1	TRBV28	TGTGCCAGCAGGACCACGACAGGGTTTAGCAATCAGCCCCAGCATTTT	CASRTTTGFSNQPQHF
-	TRBJ2-5	TRBD2	TRBV7-6	TGTGCCAGCAGCTTATACGGGACTAGCGGGACTGGAGAGACCCAGTACTTC	CASSLYGTSGTGETQYF
-	TRBJ1-2	-	TRBV5-8	TGTGCCAGCAGCGCACGGGGGGGCTCTAACTATGGCTACACCTTC	CASSARGGSNYGYTF
-	TRBJ2-7	-	TRBV2	TGTGCCAGTAATTCCCAGACGGGGTGGAACGAGCAGTACTTC	CASNSQTGWNEQYF
-	TRBJ1-4	-	TRBV4-2	TGTGCCAGCAGCCCTCAGACAGCAACTAATGAAAAACTGTTTTTT	CASSPQTATNEKLFF
-	TRBJ2-7	TRBD1	TRBV28	TGTGCCAGCAGTTATTATCCCGGACAGGCTGGTGAGCAGTACTTC	CASSYYPGQAGEQYF
few	TRBJ1-6	TRBD1	TRBV4-1	TGCGCCAGCAGCCAAATGACAGGGCCACGAGGTTCTCATTCACCCCTCCACTTT	CASSQMTGPRGSHSPLHF
-	TRBJ1-5	-	TRBV5-1	TGCGCCAGCAGCTTGGGCTCAGGCAATCAGCCCCAGCATTTT	CASSLGSGNQPQHF
-	TRBJ2-7	TRBD2	TRBV7-9	TGTGCCAGCAGTCTAGGCACTAGCGCTGCCTACGAGCAGTACTTC	CASSLGTSAAYEQYF
-	TRBJ1-1	TRBD1	TRBV4-1	TGCGCCAGCAGCCGACGACCTGGGACAGGAGAGGGGAACACTGAAGCTTTCTTT	CASSRRPGTGEGNTEAFF
once	TRBJ1-4	TRBD1	TRBV15	TGTGCCACCAGCAAAGGAATACAGGGGTCTGGGGAAAAACTGTTTTTT	CATSKGIQGSGEKLFF
-	TRBJ1-2	-	TRBV30	TGTGCCTGGAGCATTGGAGAAACGGGTGGCTACACCTTC	CAWSIGETGGYTF
few	TRBJ2-1	-	TRBV5-4	TGTGCCACCTCAGGGTTCTCCTACAATGAGCAGTTCTTC	CATSGFSYNEQFF
-	TRBJ2-1	TRBD1	TRBV15	TGTGCCACCAGCAGGCGAACTGGGACAGTCTACAATGAGCAGTTCTTC	CATSRRTGTVYNEQFF
few	TRBJ2-5	-	TRBV27	TGTGCCAGCAGTTTATCTCGACAGCCACAAGAGACCCAGTACTTC	CASSLSRQPQETQYF
once	TRBJ2-1	-	TRBV6-1	TGTGCCAGCAGTGAAGATGGCGGTTCCCCCTACAATGAGCAGTTCTTC	CASSEDGGSPYNEQFF
-	TRBJ2-7	TRBD2	TRBV6-5	TGTGCCAGCAGCCCCCGGGGGGGCGAGCAGTACTTC	CASSPRGGEQYF
-	TRBJ1-5	-	TRBV18	TGTGCCAGCTCACCACGAGATCAGCCCCAGCATTTT	CASSPRDQPQHF
-	TRBJ1-4	-	TRBV18	TGTGCCAGCTCACCAGGGCGTAATGAAAAACTGTTTTTT	CASSPGRNEKLFF